This T cell receptor beta chain derives from a study of regulatory T cells in long-lasting Graves disease. Study at large: The criterion for persistent Graves' disease was over 5 years of antithyroid drugs with positive TSH receptor antibodies.

Time point indicated: persistent/refractory GD, antithyroid drugs over 5 years with positive TRAb. PBMC RNA was the source of the TCR library. Trimming removed 4 bases at V and 9 bases at J, with 10 bases between. Germline CDR1 and CDR2: SGHVS and FNYEAQ. The CDR3 is 12 amino acids. Assembly of TCR beta libraries relied on iRepertoire HTBI primers together with Arm-PCR of CDR3 regions. TCRdb used MiXCR to reprocess the multiplex PCR reads, holding one entry per CDR3 protein. Of nearly 350,000 distinct CDR3 sequences in the sample, around 20% were seen once. The gene calls are TRBV7-6 and TRBJ2-1; D call uncertain. The receptor was isolated from a female donor with Graves disease. Source: peripheral blood mononuclear cells (PBMCs), taken when the disease was refractory, from a patient treated with antithyroid drugs. The CDR3 region is CASSYGRGEQFF. The CDR3 nucleotides are TGTGCCAGCAGCTACGGACGAGGTGAGCAGTTCTTC.